These T cell receptor beta chains were read from a single sample in a study of regulatory T cells. Using immunoSEQ multiplex PCR, the repertoire was profiled, and TCRdb retains in-frame clones only, with some absent. The data hold about 23,000 clones, with nearly 90% observed a single time. The source material was conventional CD4+ T cells sorted from blood. These TCRs come from a child aged 5-17 years with CD3G deficiency. CDR3s include the opening cysteine and the closing phenylalanine or tryptophan. Fields, in order: V gene, J gene, D gene, clone size, CDR3 DNA, CDR3 protein. D genes are given only for firm matches. Expanded clones get a size class; other rows say once, few or many, or leave the size out.

TRBV6-1,TRBJ2-7,-,once,TGTGCCAGCAATACAGGGTTCTACGAGCAGTACTTC,CASNTGFYEQYF
TRBV19,TRBJ2-2,-,-,TGTGCCAGTAGTATGGGGCAGCTGAACACCGGGGAGCTGTTTTTT,CASSMGQLNTGELFF
TRBV7-8,TRBJ1-1,-,-,TGTGCCAGCAGCTTAGAAGTGAGCACTGAAGCTTTCTTT,CASSLEVSTEAFF
TRBV7-9,TRBJ1-2,-,-,TGTGCCAGCAGCTTAGCCGGGACGGGGAGTGGGGCCTCCTACACCTTC,CASSLAGTGSGASYTF
TRBV19,TRBJ1-1,-,-,TGTGCCAGTAGTATCGGGCGCTCTGAAGCTTTCTTT,CASSIGRSEAFF
TRBV7-8,TRBJ2-1,-,-,TGTGCCAGCAGCGCTAGGGCGGGTGAGCAGTTCTTC,CASSARAGEQFF
TRBV5-1,TRBJ1-1,-,once,TGCGCCAGCAGCTGGGGACCGCCGAACACTGAAGCTTTCTTT,CASSWGPPNTEAFF
TRBV6-1,TRBJ2-3,-,once,TGTGCCAGCAGTGGCGGAGGGAGACCCCTCACAGATACGCAGTATTTT,CASSGGGRPLTDTQYF
TRBV28,TRBJ2-1,TRBD2,-,TGTGCCAGTTCCGGACTAGCGGGTCGGACCTACAATGAGCAGTTCTTC,CASSGLAGRTYNEQFF
TRBV28,TRBJ2-1,TRBD2,-,TGTGCCAGCAGTGAAGCGGGAGGAGGGACGAATGAGCAGTTCTTC,CASSEAGGGTNEQFF
TRBV4-1,TRBJ1-2,TRBD1,-,TGCGCCAGCAGCCCCTCCCGGGACAGGGTTGGCTATGGCTACACCTTC,CASSPSRDRVGYGYTF
TRBV28,TRBJ2-3,-,once,TGTGCCAGCAGTGAAACGAGGGCAGATACGCAGTATTTT,CASSETRADTQYF
TRBV6-6,TRBJ1-1,-,-,TGTGCCAGCAGATCGGGACCAAGGGAGGGCACTGAAGCTTTCTTT,CASRSGPREGTEAFF
TRBV7-9,TRBJ2-3,-,-,TGTGCCAGCAGCCCGAGAGGGGGTGCAGATACGCAGTATTTT,CASSPRGGADTQYF
TRBV18,TRBJ1-5,-,-,TGTGCCAGCTCACAGGACAGCGGTCAGCCCCAGCATTTT,CASSQDSGQPQHF
TRBV5-1,TRBJ2-1,TRBD1,-,TGCGCCAGCAGCTTGGAGGGACAGTACAATGAGCAGTTCTTC,CASSLEGQYNEQFF
TRBV5-1,TRBJ2-1,TRBD2,-,TGCGCCAGCAGCTCCGGCCTACTAGCGGGAGACCGTGAGCAGTTCTTC,CASSSGLLAGDREQFF
TRBV5-1,TRBJ1-2,-,-,TGCGCCAGCAGCTTGTCGGGGGCACAGGGCTACACCTTC,CASSLSGAQGYTF
TRBV11-3,TRBJ2-6,-,-,TGTGCCAGCAGCGCGCGACACAGGGAAAGCCGCTCTGGGGCCAACGTCCTGACTTTC,CASSARHRESRSGANVLTF
TRBV28,TRBJ2-1,-,-,TGTGCCAGCAGCCACAGGTCCCGCTCCTACAATGAGCAGTTCTTC,CASSHRSRSYNEQFF
TRBV11-2,TRBJ1-3,-,once,TGTGCCAGCAGCCCGCTCTTTGGTTCTGGAAACACCATATATTTT,CASSPLFGSGNTIYF
TRBV7-9,TRBJ2-5,-,-,TGTGCCAGCAGCCGAAGCGCAGCTTGGCAAGAGACCCAGTACTTC,CASSRSAAWQETQYF
TRBV28,TRBJ2-7,-,-,TGTGCCAGCAGTTTCGGGGGAAGGGACGAGCAGTACTTC,CASSFGGRDEQYF
TRBV19,TRBJ2-3,-,-,TGTGCCAGTAGTAAGGAGGGGGCGGTGGGAGATACGCAGTATTTT,CASSKEGAVGDTQYF
TRBV7-8,TRBJ2-7,-,few,TGTGCCAGCAGCCCCTACAGGGAGGGTAGTCCTCACTTC,CASSPYREGSPHF
TRBV28,TRBJ2-1,TRBD2,-,TGTGCCAGCAGTTCCCCTGGGGTAGCGGGAGGAGCGAACAATGAGCAGTTCTTC,CASSSPGVAGGANNEQFF
TRBV28,TRBJ1-2,-,-,TGTGCCAGCAGTTTTAGGGGCCTCCCTCCTGGGGGCTACACCTTC,CASSFRGLPPGGYTF
TRBV6-1,TRBJ2-7,-,-,TGTGCCAGCAGTGACTTACGGCTCCCATACTTC,CASSDLRLPYF
TRBV5-1,TRBJ2-3,TRBD2,-,TGCGCCAGCAGCTACGGGACTACCGGTAGCACAGATACGCAGTATTTT,CASSYGTTGSTDTQYF
TRBV19,TRBJ2-2,TRBD1,-,TGTGCCAGTAAGGCAGGGGGCTTGAACGGGGAGCTGTTTTTT,CASKAGGLNGELFF
TRBV19,TRBJ1-1,TRBD1,-,TGTGCCAGTAGCGCGACAACGACAGGGAGCACTGAAGCTTTCTTT,CASSATTTGSTEAFF
TRBV28,TRBJ2-7,TRBD1,-,TGTGCCAGCAGTTTAAGCCAGGGGGCGGACGAGCAGTACTTC,CASSLSQGADEQYF
TRBV7-9,TRBJ2-3,TRBD1,-,TGTGCCAGCAGCCTGACAGGGGGCGGCACAGATACGCAGTATTTT,CASSLTGGGTDTQYF
TRBV6-1,TRBJ2-3,-,-,TGTGCCAGCAGTGAACGGCCGGGGCAGCCGTTCACAGATACGCAGTATTTT,CASSERPGQPFTDTQYF
TRBV7-9,TRBJ1-4,-,-,TGTGCCAGCAGCCAGGGTTTGGGGGCCAGGGGCGGCGAAAAACTGTTTTTT,CASSQGLGARGGEKLFF